A selection of T cell receptor beta chains follows, all from one sample in a study of blood T cell repertoires in COVID-19. Generated by immunoSEQ multiplex PCR, the TCRdb table keeps only in-frame clones and is missing some. Altogether over 70,000 clones are present, around three quarters being singletons, with the ten largest covering about 6.5%. The sample comprised peripheral blood. All receptors derive from a man between 65 and 85 years old with acute or convalescent COVID-19. Both conserved end residues are part of each CDR3. The D gene is left open where the match is weak. A clone size is listed for some rows: how often the clone was seen (once, few, many), or a class if it is expanded.

TRBV9	TRBD1	-	TRBJ1-2	CASSVGTGMDSYTF	TGTGCCAGCAGCGTAGGGACAGGGATGGATAGCTACACCTTC
TRBV7-3	TRBD1	-	TRBJ2-3	CASSPGQGGYTQYF	TGTGCCAGCAGCCCGGGACAGGGGGGTTATACGCAGTATTTT
TRBV7-9	TRBD2	-	TRBJ2-3	CASSLGLAADTQYF	TGTGCCAGCAGCTTAGGGCTAGCGGCAGATACGCAGTATTTT
TRBV12-3/TRBV12-4	-	once	TRBJ1-2	CASSSRGGGYTF	TGTGCCAGCAGTTCTAGGGGAGGCGGCTACACCTTC
TRBV5-8	-	once	TRBJ2-7	CASSPLSTPSHEQYF	TGTGCCAGCAGCCCGCTATCGACACCTTCCCACGAGCAGTACTTC
TRBV7-9	TRBD1	few	TRBJ1-1	CASSLSGGANTEAFF	TGTGCCAGCAGCTTGTCAGGGGGCGCGAACACTGAAGCTTTCTTT
TRBV25-1	-	-	TRBJ1-2	CASSEFFGQLNYGYTF	TGTGCCAGCAGTGAATTCTTCGGACAGTTAAACTATGGCTACACCTTC
TRBV6-5	TRBD1	-	TRBJ2-7	CASYRDSSYEQYF	TGTGCCAGTTACCGGGACAGCTCCTACGAGCAGTACTTC
TRBV2	-	-	TRBJ1-3	CASSDLTGSGDTIYF	TGTGCCAGCAGTGATCTCACAGGGAGCGGGGACACCATATATTTT
TRBV24-1	TRBD2	-	TRBJ2-1	CATTPRLARTNEQFF	TGTGCCACCACCCCGAGACTAGCCCGGACGAATGAGCAGTTCTTC
TRBV27	TRBD1	-	TRBJ1-1	CASSFWTGGEAFF	TGTGCCAGCAGTTTCTGGACAGGGGGTGAAGCTTTCTTT
TRBV24-1	TRBD1	-	TRBJ2-1	CATSDYGDSTYNEQFF	TGTGCCACCAGTGATTATGGGGACAGTACTTACAATGAGCAGTTCTTC
TRBV7-3	-	-	TRBJ2-2	CASSSQGGTNTGELFF	TGTGCCAGCAGCTCCCAAGGGGGAACGAACACCGGGGAGCTGTTTTTT